This T cell receptor (beta chain) derives from a study of regulatory T cells in long-lasting Graves disease. This clonotype was observed a handful of times. The time point: newly diagnosed GD, antithyroid drugs for less than 3 months. The TCR library used RNA extracted from PBMCs. Libraries of TCR beta came from iRepertoire HTBI primers plus Arm-PCR of CDR3 regions. In the original workflow: Overall, samples carried around 60 TRBV and approximately 14 TRBJ segments. Each CDR3 protein is one row after TCRdb ran MiXCR on the multiplex PCR reads. The V and J calls follow TCRdb's processing rather than the paper's. The data hold roughly 410,000 distinct CDR3 sequences, with 15% observed a single time. V gave up 5 bases and J gave up 6 bases, with 12 bases separating them. This CDR3 has 13 amino acids. Germline-derived CDR1 and CDR2 are LNHDA and SQIVND (reference sequence). The same data also went into a second study, on T cells in Graves' hyperthyroidism and ophthalmopathy. That publication notes: Any patient presenting with uncontrolled infection, other autoimmune disease, pregnancy or lactation was left out.

The sample here was peripheral blood mononuclear cells (PBMCs), taken at new diagnosis, from a patient treated with antithyroid drugs. J is TRBJ2-3 and V is TRBV19; tentative D call: TRBD2 (6 bases). The TCR comes from a woman in her 40s with Graves disease. The CDR3 DNA is TGTGCCAGTAGTCGGGAGCGAGGGGATACGCAGTATTTT. This gives the protein CASSRERGDTQYF.